This T cell receptor beta chain was retrieved from a study of long-term antiretroviral therapy in people with HIV. Running of the v3.0 immunoSEQ assay took place at survey level. The table came from immunoSEQ multiplex PCR; TCRdb's copy has only in-frame clones and leaves some out. In the table there are under 30,000 clones, around 83% of which are singletons. On this clone: No antigen is known for it.

Study outcomes and limitations: HIV repertoires spanned narrower CDR3 length ranges than controls.

The CDR3 totals 13 residues. CDR1 is SGHRS, CDR2 YFSETQ, per germline. Trimming shortened V by 2 bases and J by 2 bases, and 8 bases separated the two germline ends. V is TRBV5-1 and J is TRBJ2-7; D might be TRBD2 (6 bases). The receptor comes from a man aged 25-40 years with HIV. Material: unsorted PBMCs, obtained 0.7 years before starting antiretroviral therapy. The CDR3: CASSLGLTYEQYF. The CDR3 region has the DNA TGCGCCAGCAGCTTAGGACTAACCTACGAGCAGTACTTC.